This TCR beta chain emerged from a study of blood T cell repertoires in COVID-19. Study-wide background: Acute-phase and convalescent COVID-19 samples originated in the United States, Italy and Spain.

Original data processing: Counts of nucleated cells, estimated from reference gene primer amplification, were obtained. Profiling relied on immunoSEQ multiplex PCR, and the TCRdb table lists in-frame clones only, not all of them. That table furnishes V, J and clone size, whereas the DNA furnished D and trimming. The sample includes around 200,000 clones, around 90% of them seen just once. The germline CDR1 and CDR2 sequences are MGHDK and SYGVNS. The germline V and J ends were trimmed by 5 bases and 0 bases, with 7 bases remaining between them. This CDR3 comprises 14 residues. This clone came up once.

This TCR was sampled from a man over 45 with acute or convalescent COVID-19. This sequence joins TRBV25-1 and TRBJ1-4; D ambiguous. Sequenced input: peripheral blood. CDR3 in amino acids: CASSNGATNEKLFF. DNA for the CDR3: TGTGCCAGCAGTAATGGAGCAACTAATGAAAAACTGTTTTTT.